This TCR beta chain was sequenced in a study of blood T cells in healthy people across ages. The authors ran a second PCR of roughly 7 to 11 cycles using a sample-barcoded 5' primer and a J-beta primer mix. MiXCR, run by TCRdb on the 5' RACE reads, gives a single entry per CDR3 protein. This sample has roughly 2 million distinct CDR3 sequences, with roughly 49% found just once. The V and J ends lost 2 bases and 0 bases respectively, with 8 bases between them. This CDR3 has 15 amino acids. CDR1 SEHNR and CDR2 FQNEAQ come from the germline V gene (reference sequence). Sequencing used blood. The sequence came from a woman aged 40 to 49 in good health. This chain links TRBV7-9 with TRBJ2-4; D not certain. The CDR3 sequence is CASSLSGIAKNIQYF. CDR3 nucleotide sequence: TGTGCCAGCAGCTTATCTGGGATAGCCAAAAACATTCAGTACTTC.